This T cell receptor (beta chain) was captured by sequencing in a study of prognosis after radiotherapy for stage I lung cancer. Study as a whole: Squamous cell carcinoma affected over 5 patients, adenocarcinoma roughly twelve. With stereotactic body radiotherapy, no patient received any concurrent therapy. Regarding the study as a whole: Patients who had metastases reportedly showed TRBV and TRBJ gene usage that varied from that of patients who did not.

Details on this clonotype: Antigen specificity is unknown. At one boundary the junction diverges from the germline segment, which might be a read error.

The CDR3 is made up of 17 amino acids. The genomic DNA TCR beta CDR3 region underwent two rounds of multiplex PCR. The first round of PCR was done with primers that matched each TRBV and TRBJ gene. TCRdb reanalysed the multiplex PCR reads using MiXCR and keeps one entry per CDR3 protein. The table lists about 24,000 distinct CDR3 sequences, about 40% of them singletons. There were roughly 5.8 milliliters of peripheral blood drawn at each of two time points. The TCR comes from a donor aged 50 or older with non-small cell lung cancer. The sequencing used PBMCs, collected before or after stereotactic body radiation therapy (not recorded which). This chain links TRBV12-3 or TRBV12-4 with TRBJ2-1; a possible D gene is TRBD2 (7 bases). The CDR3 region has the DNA TGTACCAGCAGCCAGAATTCCGGGACGGGGGGCCCCAATGAGCAGTTCTTC. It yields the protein CTSSQNSGTGGPNEQFF.